Shown below are 12 T cell receptor beta chains from a single sample sequenced in a study of OX40 agonist ivuxolimab in advanced cancers. Clones were sequenced by immunoSEQ multiplex PCR, and TCRdb holds only the in-frame ones, with some missing. The sample includes 40,000 to 45,000 clones, about 80% seen only once; the top ten take 8% to 13%. Sequencing was performed on CD4+ or CD8+ T cells sorted from blood, taken in a trial of the OX40 agonist ivuxolimab. The source of these receptors is an adult with an advanced solid tumor such as melanoma, head and neck, liver or kidney cancer.

This clone was observed once. V and J are TRBV19 and TRBJ2-3; 9 nucleotides agree with TRBD2. The CDR3 covers 15 residues. Per the germline V gene, CDR1 is LNHDA and CDR2 is SQIVND (reference sequence). The trim removed 3 bases at V and 1 base at J, leaving 2 bases unmatched. The CDR3 nucleotides read TGTGCCAGTAGTATCTGGACTAGCGGCACAGATACGCAGTATTTT. This sequence encodes CASSIWTSGTDTQYF.

This chain links TRBV29-1 with TRBJ2-7; D ambiguous. CDR3 length equals 13 residues. The V end lost 2 bases, the J end lost 2 bases, and 10 bases lay between the germline ends. Per the germline V gene, CDR1 is SQVTM and CDR2 is ANQGSEA. This chain's CDR3 is CSVELWGTYEQYF. CDR3 bases: TGCAGCGTTGAATTGTGGGGTACCTACGAGCAGTACTTC.

This chain connects TRBV18 to TRBJ2-3; D unclear. The CDR3 contains 15 residues. Per the germline V gene, CDR1 is KGHSH and CDR2 is LQKENI. Between the trimmed V and J ends, which lost 5 bases and 2 bases, there was a span of 14 bases. The CDR3 loop reads CASSTGTRSTDTQYF. CDR3 nucleotides: TGTGCCAGCTCAACCGGCACGAGGTCCACAGATACGCAGTATTTT.

The V call is TRBV30, the J call TRBJ2-1; possible D gene TRBD2, 6 bases. From germline, CDR1 is GTSNPN and CDR2 SVGIG (reference sequence). The CDR3 contains 14 residues. V was trimmed by 8 bases and J by 7 bases, leaving 21 bases between them. For the CDR3, the DNA is TGTGCCGGGGCAACCGCTGGGGGGAGGAATGAGCAGTTCTTC. As protein: CAGATAGGRNEQFF.

This rearrangement joins TRBV4-3 to TRBJ2-7; D ambiguous. This CDR3 is built from 17 residues. Germline CDR1 LGHNA, CDR2 YSLEER. The ends were cut back, 0 bases at V and 0 bases at J, with 15 bases in the middle. The CDR3: CASSQESVLLGSYEQYF. The CDR3, as DNA: TGCGCCAGCAGCCAAGAGTCTGTCCTCCTGGGCTCCTACGAGCAGTACTTC.

This chain connects TRBV28 to TRBJ1-1; tentative D call: TRBD1 (5 bases). Germline CDR1 is MDHEN and CDR2 is SYDVKM. With 6 bases removed from V and 3 bases from J, the gap between germline ends came to 14 bases. There are 14 residues in the CDR3. The CDR3 DNA reads as TGTGCCAGCAGGACGCGGGGGATCCACACTGAAGCTTTCTTT. Encoded protein: CASRTRGIHTEAFF. Complete variable domain (other parts from reference TRBV28 and TRBJ1-1): DVKVTQSSRYLVKRTGEKVFLECVQDMDHENMFWYRQDPGLGLRLIYFSYDVKMKEKGDIPEGYSVSREKKERFSLILESASTNQTSMYLCASRTRGIHTEAFFGQGTRLTVV.

The chain couples TRBV15 to TRBJ2-7, with 9 bases identical to TRBD1. V lost 5 bases, J lost 6 bases, and 11 bases stayed unmatched. Germline CDR1 reads LNHNV; CDR2 reads YYDKDF (reference sequence). This CDR3 contains 15 residues. CDR3 in amino acids: CATSRSGTGSSEQYF. The CDR3 DNA follows: TGTGCCACCAGCCGATCCGGGACAGGGTCCAGCGAGCAGTACTTC.

The chain is built from TRBV29-1 and TRBJ1-2; perhaps TRBD1 as D (6 bases). V was trimmed by 3 bases and J by 5 bases, leaving 13 bases between them. Germline CDR1 SQVTM, CDR2 ANQGSEA. CDR3 length: 13 residues. The CDR3 sequence is CSVDGGQLYGYTF. For the CDR3, the DNA is TGCAGCGTTGACGGGGGGCAACTGTATGGCTACACCTTC.

V is TRBV28 and J is TRBJ2-1, with 11 nucleotides matching TRBD2. The CDR3 length is 15 residues. V shed 5 bases and J 7 bases; nucleotides not matched to a gene: 7. CDR1 is MDHEN, CDR2 SYDVKM, per germline. CDR3 region: CASSALAGGINEQFF. CDR3 DNA: TGTGCCAGCAGTGCCTTAGCGGGAGGGATAAATGAGCAGTTCTTC.

V is TRBV6-4 and J is TRBJ2-3; D might be TRBD2 (5 bases). The CDR3 loop spans 15 amino acids. In germline, CDR1 is MRHNA, CDR2 SNTAGT. Trimming stripped 4 bases from V and 4 bases from J, with 15 bases between. The CDR3 DNA is TGTGCCAGCAGTGCCACCGGGCTAGCAGCAGATACGCAGTATTTT. This encodes CASSATGLAADTQYF.

The CDR3 DNA sequence: TGTGCCAGCTCACCGACTAGCGGCTACACAGATACGCAGTATTTT. Protein sequence: CASSPTSGYTDTQYF. This chain connects TRBV18 to TRBJ2-3, with 9 nucleotides matching TRBD2. V shed 3 bases, J shed 2 bases, and the junction held 3 bases outside the gene matches. Per germline, CDR1 KGHSH and CDR2 LQKENI. This CDR3 contains 15 residues.

The rearrangement links TRBV7-6 to TRBJ2-1; D is possibly TRBD1 (5 bases). The V gene's germline CDR1 is SGHVS and CDR2 FNYEAQ. This CDR3 comprises 15 residues. Between the trimmed V and J ends, which lost 0 bases and 4 bases, there was a span of 10 bases. In nucleotides, the CDR3 is TGTGCCAGCAGCTTAGCTAGGACAAAATACAATGAGCAGTTCTTC. This codes for CASSLARTKYNEQFF.